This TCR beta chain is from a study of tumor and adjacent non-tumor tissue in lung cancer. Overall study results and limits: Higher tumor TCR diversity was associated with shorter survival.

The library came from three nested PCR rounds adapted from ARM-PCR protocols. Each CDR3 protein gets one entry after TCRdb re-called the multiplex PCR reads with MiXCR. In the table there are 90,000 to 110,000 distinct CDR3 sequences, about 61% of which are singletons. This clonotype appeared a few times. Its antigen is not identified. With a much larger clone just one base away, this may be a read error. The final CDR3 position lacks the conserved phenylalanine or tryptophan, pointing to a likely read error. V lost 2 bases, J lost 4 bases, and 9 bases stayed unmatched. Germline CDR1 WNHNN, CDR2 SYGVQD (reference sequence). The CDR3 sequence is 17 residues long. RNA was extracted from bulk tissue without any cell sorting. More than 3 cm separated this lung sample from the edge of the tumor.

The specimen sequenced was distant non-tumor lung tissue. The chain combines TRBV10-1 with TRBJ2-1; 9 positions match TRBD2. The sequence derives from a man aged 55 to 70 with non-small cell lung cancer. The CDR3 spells CASSENVGGRGYNEQFL. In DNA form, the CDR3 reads TGCGCCAGCAGTGAGAATGTTGGCGGGAGGGGGTACAATGAGCAGTTCTTA.